The 9 T cell receptor beta chains below come from one sample, sequenced in a study of blood T cell repertoires in COVID-19. Method: immunoSEQ multiplex PCR; TCRdb's copy keeps in-frame clones and lacks some. The profile shows 150,000 to 200,000 clones, around 80% of them singletons. Sequenced input: peripheral blood. These receptors were collected from a woman aged 70 to 79 with COVID-19, enrolled during active disease.

CDR3 nucleotides: TGTGCCAGCTCACACAGGTTAGAGCAGTTCTTC. Residues: CASSHRLEQFF. The genes are TRBV18 and TRBJ2-1; maybe TRBD1 (5 bases). V lost 4 bases and J lost 10, with 8 bases in between. Germline values: CDR1 KGHSH, CDR2 LQKENI. The CDR3 extends over 11 amino acids.

This clone is a singleton in its sample. V usage is TRBV6-5 and J usage is TRBJ1-2; maybe TRBD1 (6 bases). Germline values: CDR1 MNHEY, CDR2 SVGAGI. V dropped 7 bases and J dropped 7 bases, with 13 bases sitting between them. The CDR3 totals 12 residues. The CDR3 here is CASTWGRSGYTF. The CDR3 DNA reads as TGTGCCAGCACGTGGGGGCGAAGTGGCTACACCTTC.

This chain joins TRBV6-4 and TRBJ2-7; tentatively, D is TRBD2 (7 bases). Trimming shortened V by 6 bases and J by 5 bases, and 20 bases separated the two germline ends. Per the germline V gene, CDR1 is MRHNA and CDR2 is SNTAGT. The CDR3 length is 15 residues. The CDR3 region is CASSLGGGQNDEQYF. The CDR3 nucleotides read TGTGCCAGCAGCTTGGGGGGGGGCCAGAACGACGAGCAGTACTTC.

The V gene is TRBV27, the J gene TRBJ2-5, with D possibly being TRBD1 (6 bases). In germline, CDR1 is MNHEY, CDR2 SMNVEV (reference sequence). The CDR3 runs 14 residues. V was cut by 2 bases and J by 6 bases, with 13 bases left in between. CDR3 sequence: CASSLRGLAQTQYF. As DNA, the CDR3 is TGTGCCAGCAGTTTAAGGGGGTTAGCACAGACCCAGTACTTC.

The chain links TRBV5-6 to TRBJ2-2; a possible D gene is TRBD1 (5 bases). Deletions cut 4 bases from V and 7 bases from J, with 8 bases between. From germline, CDR1 is SGHDT and CDR2 YYEEEE. The CDR3 consists of 12 residues. CDR3 sequence reads: CASSPTVGELFF. The CDR3 DNA sequence: TGTGCCAGCAGCCCGACAGTCGGGGAGCTGTTTTTT.

The chain has TRBV5-1 and TRBJ2-5, with TRBD2 matching 8 bases. The CDR3 is 17 residues long. J was trimmed by 3 bases and V by 4 bases; bases with no gene match: 14. Germline V lookup: CDR1 SGHRS, CDR2 YFSETQ. CDR3 in DNA: TGCGCCAGCAGCGGCGGGACTAGAAGTAGAAGGGAAGAGACCCAGTACTTC. Protein: CASSGGTRSRREETQYF. Based on the CDR3 plus reference TRBV5-1 and TRBJ2-5, the full variable domain is KAGVTQTPRYLIKTRGQQVTLSCSPISGHRSVSWYQQTPGQGLQFLFEYFSETQRNKGNFPGRFSGRQFSNSRSEMNVSTLELGDSALYLCASSGGTRSRREETQYFGPGTRLLVL.

This chain connects TRBV5-1 to TRBJ2-5; 12 bases align to TRBD2. The CDR3 is 14 residues long. Germline assignment: CDR1 SGHRS and CDR2 YFSETQ. V was clipped by 3 bases and J by 7 bases; unmatched bases: 4. The CDR3 spells CASSSGLAGGTQYF. In DNA form, the CDR3 reads TGCGCCAGCAGCTCGGGACTAGCGGGCGGGACCCAGTACTTC.

The genes are TRBV5-1 and TRBJ1-1; D uncertain. V gave up 4 bases and J gave up 4 bases, with 17 bases separating them. Germline lookup yields CDR1 SGHRS and CDR2 YFSETQ. The CDR3 totals 15 residues. CDR3 in DNA: TGCGCCAGCAGCCCGACGTGGGTGAGGGTCACTGAAGCTTTCTTT. Translation gives CASSPTWVRVTEAFF.

The rearrangement links TRBV5-8 to TRBJ1-5; D not certain. With 4 bases removed from V and 8 bases from J, the gap between germline ends came to 13 bases. The CDR3 is 13 residues long. In germline, CDR1 is SGHTS, CDR2 YDEGEE. The CDR3 reads CASSREGGEPQHF. CDR3 DNA: TGTGCCAGCAGCAGAGAGGGTGGGGAGCCCCAGCATTTT.